What follows are 9 T cell receptor beta chains derived from one specimen sequenced in a study of identical twins. Each CDR3 protein gets one entry after TCRdb re-called the 5' RACE reads with MiXCR. The sample records a few hundred thousand distinct CDR3 sequences, 7.5% to 10% being singletons. The same sample was also studied in work on yellow fever vaccine responses in identical twins.

Sequenced: PBMCs. Receptors were obtained from a young woman in good health.

This clonotype was counted at least ten times. The chain employs TRBV6-5 and TRBJ2-2; 13 bases agree with TRBD2. Looked up from germline, CDR1 is MNHEY and CDR2 is SVGAGI. The CDR3 totals 15 residues. V dropped 4 bases and J dropped 5; count of bases not matched to a gene: 1. CDR3 nucleotide sequence: TGTGCCAGCAGTTTACTAGCGGGGGGGACCGGGGAGCTGTTTTTT. The encoded protein is CASSLLAGGTGELFF.

The V call is TRBV10-3, the J call TRBJ2-1, with 9 bases identical to TRBD2. The CDR3 has 15 residues. J gave up 8 bases and V 0 bases, and 5 bases lay outside the gene matches. In germline, CDR1 is ENHRY, CDR2 SYGVKD. In DNA, the CDR3 is TGTGCCATCAGTGAGTCGGGCGGGAGGGCCGATGAGCAGTTCTTC. Translated: CAISESGGRADEQFF.

This clonotype was seen a handful of times. The chain links TRBV25-1 to TRBJ2-3, with D perhaps TRBD1 (6 bases). The CDR3 is made up of 14 amino acids. V lost 8 bases and J lost 4, with 16 bases in between. CDR1 and CDR2 from the germline V gene are MGHDK and SYGVNS. This CDR3 reads CASLLTGGADTQYF. The CDR3 DNA sequence: TGTGCCAGCCTCTTAACTGGGGGCGCAGATACGCAGTATTTT.

This clonotype was detected many times. The chain's CDR3 is CATSDPGTGITDTQYF. The CDR3 bases are TGTGCCACCAGTGACCCCGGGACAGGGATAACAGATACGCAGTATTTT. The genes are TRBV24-1 and TRBJ2-3; 9 nucleotides align to TRBD1. The CDR3 loop spans 16 amino acids. Per the germline V gene, CDR1 is KGHDR and CDR2 is SFDVKD. V lost 4 bases to trimming and J lost 3 bases; unmatched junction nucleotides: 7.

The chain combines TRBV4-1 with TRBJ2-7; D may correspond to TRBD1 or TRBD2 (6 bases each). This CDR3 is built from 13 residues. Germline V lookup: CDR1 MGHRA, CDR2 YSYEKL. V lost 4 bases and J lost 7, with 14 bases in between. CDR3 nucleotides: TGCGCCAGCAGCCCCGGTGGGGGGCGAGAGCAGTACTTC. This encodes CASSPGGGREQYF.

The CDR3 region is CASSRGQLLGYGYTF. In DNA form, the CDR3 reads TGTGCCAGCAGTAGGGGACAGTTATTGGGTTATGGCTACACCTTC. The rearrangement links TRBV6-1 to TRBJ1-2; 7 positions match TRBD1. Germline V gives CDR1 MNHNS, CDR2 SASEGT. Trimming removed 5 bases from V and 5 bases from J; junction bases left unmatched: 11. This CDR3 is 15 amino acids long.

This clonotype was seen at least ten times. V and J are TRBV3-1 and TRBJ2-7; D possibly corresponds to TRBD2 (5 bases). There are 15 residues in the CDR3. The germline V and J ends were trimmed by 2 bases and 1 base, with 12 bases remaining between them. Per germline, CDR1 LGHDT and CDR2 YNNKEL (reference sequence). The CDR3 bases are TGTGCCAGCAGCCAACTCAGGACTGATTCCTACGAGCAGTACTTC. This encodes CASSQLRTDSYEQYF.

This clonotype was found a few times. The chain uses TRBV10-3 and TRBJ1-1, with 7 bases that match TRBD1. The germline V gene has CDR1 ENHRY and CDR2 SYGVKD. The V gene end was trimmed by 0 bases and the J gene end by 1 base; junction bases not matched to a gene: 2. The CDR3 is made up of 15 amino acids. The CDR3 reads CAISESGTENTEAFF. For the CDR3, the DNA is TGTGCCATCAGTGAGTCGGGGACAGAGAACACTGAAGCTTTCTTT.

The chain couples TRBV30 to TRBJ2-3; D tentatively reads TRBD1 or TRBD2 (5 bases each). CDR3 size: 14 residues. Trimming removed 3 bases from V and 1 base from J, with 11 bases in between. The germline gives CDR1 GTSNPN, CDR2 SVGIG (reference sequence). CDR3 sequence reads: CAWRERGGTDTQYF. The DNA for the CDR3 is TGTGCCTGGAGGGAGAGGGGAGGCACAGATACGCAGTATTTT. The variable domain in full, completed from reference TRBV30 and TRBJ2-3, reads SQTIHQWPATLVQPVGSPLSLECTVEGTSNPNLYWYRQAAGRGLQLLFYSVGIGQISSEVPQNLSASRPQDRQFILSSKKLLLSDSGFYLCAWRERGGTDTQYFGPGTRLTVL.